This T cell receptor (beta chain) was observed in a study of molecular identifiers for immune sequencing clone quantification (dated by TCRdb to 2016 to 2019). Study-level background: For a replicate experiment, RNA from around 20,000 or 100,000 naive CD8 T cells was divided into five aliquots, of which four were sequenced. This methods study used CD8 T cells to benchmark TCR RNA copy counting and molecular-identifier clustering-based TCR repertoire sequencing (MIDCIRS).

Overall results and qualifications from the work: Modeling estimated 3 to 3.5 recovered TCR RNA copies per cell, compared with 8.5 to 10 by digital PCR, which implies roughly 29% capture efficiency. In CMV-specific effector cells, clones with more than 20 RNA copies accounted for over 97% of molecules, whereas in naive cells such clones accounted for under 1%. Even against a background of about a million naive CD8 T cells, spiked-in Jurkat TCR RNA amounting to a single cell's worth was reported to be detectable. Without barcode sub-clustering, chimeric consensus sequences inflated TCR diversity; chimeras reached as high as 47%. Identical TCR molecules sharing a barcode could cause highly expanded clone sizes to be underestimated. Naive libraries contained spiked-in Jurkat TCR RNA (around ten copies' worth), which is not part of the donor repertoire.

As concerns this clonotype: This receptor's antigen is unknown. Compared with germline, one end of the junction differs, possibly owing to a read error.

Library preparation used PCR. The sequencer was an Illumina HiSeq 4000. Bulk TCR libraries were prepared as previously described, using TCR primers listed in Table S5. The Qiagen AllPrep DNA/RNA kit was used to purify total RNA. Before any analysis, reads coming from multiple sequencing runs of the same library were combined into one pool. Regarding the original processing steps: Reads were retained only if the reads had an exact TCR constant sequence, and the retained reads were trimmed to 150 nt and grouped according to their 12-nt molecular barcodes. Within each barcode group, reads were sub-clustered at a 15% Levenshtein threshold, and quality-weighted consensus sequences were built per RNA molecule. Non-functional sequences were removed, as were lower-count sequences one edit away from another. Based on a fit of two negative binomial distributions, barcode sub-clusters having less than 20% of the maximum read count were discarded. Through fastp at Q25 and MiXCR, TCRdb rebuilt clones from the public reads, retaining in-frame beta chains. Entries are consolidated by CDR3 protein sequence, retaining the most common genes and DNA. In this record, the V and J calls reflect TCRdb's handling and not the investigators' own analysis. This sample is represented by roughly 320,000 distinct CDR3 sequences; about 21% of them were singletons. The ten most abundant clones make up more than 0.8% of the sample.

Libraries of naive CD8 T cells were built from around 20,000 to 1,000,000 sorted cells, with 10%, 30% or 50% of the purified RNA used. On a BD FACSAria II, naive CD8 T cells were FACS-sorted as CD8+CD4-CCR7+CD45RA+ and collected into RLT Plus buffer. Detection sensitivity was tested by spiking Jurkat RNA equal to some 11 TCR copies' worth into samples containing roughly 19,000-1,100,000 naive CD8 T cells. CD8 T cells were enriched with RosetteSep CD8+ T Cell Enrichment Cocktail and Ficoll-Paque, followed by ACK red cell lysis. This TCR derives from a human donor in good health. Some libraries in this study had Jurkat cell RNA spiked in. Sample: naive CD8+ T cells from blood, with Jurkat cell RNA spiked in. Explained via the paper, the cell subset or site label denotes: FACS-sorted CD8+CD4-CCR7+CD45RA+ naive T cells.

The bases read TGCGGTGCTAGAGACCGAGCGGGAGTGGTAGATACGCAGTATTTT. This is translated as CGARDRAGVVDTQYF. Recombination connected TRBV20-1 to TRBJ2-3, and 8 junctional nucleotides match TRBD2. CDR1 and CDR2 (DFQATT, SNEGSKA) derive from the germline V gene (reference sequence). The CDR3, cysteine through phenylalanine, is 15 amino acids long. The retained sequence is limited to the CDR3, 45 bases, with the frame set at the first base.